This TCR beta chain was documented in a study of response to subunit inactivated influenza vaccine. Study results and caveats: It was the authors' suggestion that each seasonal influenza vaccination recruits few new T cells.

The CDR3 runs to 13 residues. Trimming stripped 5 bases from V and 9 bases from J, with 14 bases between. Germline V gives CDR1 SGHTA, CDR2 FQGNSA. TCRdb re-analysed the RT-PCR reads in MiXCR, keeping a single row per CDR3 protein. The sample lists around 250,000 distinct CDR3 sequences; more than 10% were seen once. This clonotype was counted only a few times. Its target is not known. The chain is built from TRBV7-2 and TRBJ1-3, with a weak D call TRBD1 (6 bases). The material was non-naive T cells sorted from PBMCs, obtained roughly 2 weeks before vaccination. The sequence was collected from a man aged 45-65 years who received an inactivated influenza vaccine. For the CDR3, the DNA is TGTGCCAGCAGCCCGGGACTAGGGGGCACCATATATTTT. Protein: CASSPGLGGTIYF.